The present entry profiles one TCR beta chain with its context. This clone showed up just once. Its antigen specificity is not known. Per-nucleotide qualities are absent, and no much larger clonotype sits a single base away. Another Seattle source contributed samples from volunteer blood donors who had recovered from COVID-19. Collaborating institutions collected whole blood in K2EDTA tubes following their own protocols. For TCRbeta analysis, collaborator samples were shipped as frozen whole blood, as isolated PBMCs, or as DNA extracted from either sample type. The CDR3 measures 15 amino acids from cysteine to phenylalanine. Just the 45-base CDR3 DNA is kept, in frame starting at base 1. Germline trimming amounts to 5 bases on V and 4 bases on J, with 9 as the count of junction bases outside the gene matches. The germline V gene (reference sequence) sets CDR1 to MNHEY and CDR2 to SMNVEV. This entry comes from a study of blood T cell repertoires in COVID-19 (dated by TCRdb to 2020 to 2021). For the study in its entirety: Collaborator samples came from the United States, Italy and Spain and covered acute and convalescent phases of COVID-19. The material from the prospective study consisted of cDNA or gDNA derived from T cells, B-cell-depleted T cells, or PBMCs. Subjects who had been exposed to COVID-19, were actively infected with it, or had recovered from it provided the deeply sampled blood TCRbeta repertoires that made up the dataset. The repertoires were released in a freely available public database meant as a resource for research on the immune response to SARS-CoV-2. Samples came from the ongoing ImmuneRACE study (first 160 participants) plus 1,254 subjects from 6 global collaborators. The sample metadata nearly always contained a de-identified subject ID, COVID-19 status, age in years and sex. Where available, HLA class I and class II types were obtained from metadata supplied by the sample provider rather than from assay-based typing. What the authors observed across the whole study: The amount of clinical and demographic metadata varied by source and participant and was provided uncurated.

TCRbeta CDR3 regions were amplified from genomic DNA by means of the immunoSEQ Assay, a bias-controlled multiplex PCR. For the original study's pipeline: Nucleated cell counts per sample were estimated from amplification of reference gene primers within the assay. To quantify the absolute abundance of each unique TCRbeta CDR3 rearrangement, sequence reads were collapsed and filtered. For each sample, productive Simpson clonality was calculated as the square root of Simpson's diversity index across productive rearrangements. Not all clones reach the TCRdb copy of this immuneACCESS table, which keeps in-frame sequences only. Checked studies attribute under half of the gap to unresolved V genes and leave the rest unexplained. V, J and clone size derive from that table, while D and trimming were established from the DNA sequence. A total of under 300,000 clones appear in this sample, 83% of them only once. The ten largest clonotypes hold around a tenth of the sample.

This sequence uses TRBV27 and TRBJ2-3, with TRBD1 matching 7 junction bases. The receptor comes from a woman aged 45 to 65 who had recovered from COVID-19. The material sequenced was peripheral blood. The DNA is TGTGCCAGCAGTCCGAGACAGGGATTGGCAGATACGCAGTATTTT. It translates as CASSPRQGLADTQYF.